Each of the 19 T cell receptor beta chains below was sequenced from the same sample in a study of cytomegalovirus exposure and HLA in healthy donors. In the PCR, 60 Vbeta and 13 Jbeta primers were used. Produced via immunoSEQ multiplex PCR; TCRdb's table is partial and in-frame only. There are 70,000 to 95,000 clones in the sample; around 81% occur only once, and about 1.1% lies in the top ten. Sequences were obtained from PBMCs. Receptors originate from a male donor in good health and CMV-seronegative.

Turning to this clone: Compared with germline, one end of the junction differs, possibly owing to a read error. The chain joins TRBV7-2 to TRBJ1-2; D possibly corresponds to TRBD1 (5 bases). Germline CDR1 is SGHTA and CDR2 is FQGNSA. The CDR3 consists of 12 residues. CDR3 region: CASSSTDYGYPF. In nucleotides, the CDR3 is TGTGCCAGCAGCTCGACAGATTATGGCTACCCCTTC.

The chain uses TRBV6-5 and TRBJ2-1; D gene unclear. Between the trimmed V and J ends, which lost 4 bases and 4 bases, there was a span of 5 bases. The CDR3 totals 12 residues. Germline-derived CDR1 and CDR2 are MNHEY and SVGAGI. In nucleotides, the CDR3 is TGTGCCAGCAGTTCCCTTTACAATGAGCAGTTCTTC. Its translation is CASSSLYNEQFF.

This chain uses TRBV11-2 with TRBJ2-2; D is perhaps TRBD2 (6 bases). The CDR3 spans 16 residues. V lost 6 bases and J lost 1, with 15 bases in between. Germline V gene data show CDR1 as SGHAT and CDR2 as FQNNGV. The CDR3 coding sequence is TGTGCCAGCAGAAAAGAGGCGGGGATGAACACCGGGGAGCTGTTTTTT. Its protein is CASRKEAGMNTGELFF.

The chain uses TRBV4-2 and TRBJ2-5; 12 nucleotides line up with TRBD2. Germline V lookup: CDR1 LGHNA, CDR2 YNFKEQ. V dropped 0 bases and J dropped 3; count of bases not matched to a gene: 2. The CDR3 contains 16 residues. DNA of the CDR3: TGTGCCAGCAGCCAAGATTCTAGCGGGAGGGAAGAGACCCAGTACTTC. Its protein product is CASSQDSSGREETQYF.

This clone occurred once. V gene TRBV7-2 combines with J gene TRBJ1-3, with a possible D match to TRBD1 (6 bases). There are 15 residues in the CDR3. Germline V gene sequence: CDR1 SGHTA, CDR2 FQGNSA. V was cut by 3 bases and J by 2 bases, with 11 bases left in between. The CDR3 spells CASSFDSGAGNTIYF. CDR3 in DNA: TGTGCCAGCAGCTTCGATTCAGGGGCTGGAAACACCATATATTTT. The whole variable domain, remainder taken from reference TRBV7-2 and TRBJ1-3, is GAGVSQSPSNKVTEKGKDVELRCDPISGHTALYWYRQSLGQGLEFLIYFQGNSAPDKSGLPSDRFSAERTGGSVSTLTIQRTQQEDSAVYLCASSFDSGAGNTIYFGEGSWLTVV.

The V and J genes are TRBV10-2 and TRBJ2-1; TRBD1 might be the D (5 bases). V was clipped by 3 bases and J by 5 bases, with 11 bases between them. The germline CDR1 and CDR2 sequences are WSHSY and SAAADI. This CDR3 region has 14 residues. The CDR3 DNA sequence: TGCGCCAGCAGTGATGCAGGGAAACACAATGAGCAGTTCTTC. Translation gives CASSDAGKHNEQFF.

V and J are TRBV25-1 and TRBJ1-3; possible D gene TRBD1, 5 bases. This CDR3 contains 16 residues. V was cut by 0 bases and J by 0 bases, with 9 bases left in between. Germline V CDR1 and CDR2: MGHDK, SYGVNS. CDR3 amino acids: CASSEYGTYSGNTIYF. The CDR3 nucleotides are TGTGCCAGCAGTGAATACGGGACTTACTCTGGAAACACCATATATTTT.

As for this clone: At one end the junction does not follow the germline gene, possibly because of a read error. The chain links TRBV28 to TRBJ1-5, with D tentatively TRBD1 (5 bases). Germline loops: CDR1 MDHEN, CDR2 SYDVKM. This CDR3 region has 15 residues. The CDR3, as DNA: TGTGCCAGCAGTTTAAGGGGATATAGCAATCAGCCCCAGAATTTT. Amino acids: CASSLRGYSNQPQNF.

This sequence joins TRBV5-6 and TRBJ1-2; D remains unclear. Trimming left V 5 bases short and J 5 bases short, with 19 bases between. The CDR3 is 15 amino acids. Germline V gene lookup returns CDR1 SGHDT and CDR2 YYEEEE. The CDR3 reads CASRSSTGSRYGYTF. In DNA form, the CDR3 reads TGTGCCAGCAGATCCTCGACGGGTTCTAGGTATGGCTACACCTTC.

J is TRBJ2-4 and V is TRBV4-1, with 12 bases fitting TRBD1. The length of the CDR3 is 16 residues. CDR1 and CDR2 from the germline V gene are MGHRA and YSYEKL. With V trimmed by 3 bases and J by 2 bases, 2 bases remained unmatched. The CDR3 loop reads CASSQGQGASKNIQYF. The CDR3 DNA follows: TGCGCCAGCAGCCAGGGACAGGGGGCATCCAAAAACATTCAGTACTTC.

The J gene is TRBJ2-3, the V gene TRBV7-2, with 16 bases lining up with TRBD2. Germline CDR1 SGHTA, CDR2 FQGNSA. V shed 3 bases and J 11 bases; nucleotides not matched to a gene: 8. The CDR3 is 16 residues long. CDR3 sequence (DNA): TGTGCCAGCAGCTTCAACTCCGGGACTAGCGGGGGGGTGCAGTATTTT. Its protein product is CASSFNSGTSGGVQYF.

The chain joins TRBV5-1 to TRBJ2-5; 8 positions match TRBD1. The junction had 1 base not matched to a gene; V was cut back by 2 bases and J by 4 bases. The germline gives CDR1 SGHRS, CDR2 YFSETQ. This CDR3 region has 13 residues. The CDR3 loop reads CASSFGTGETQYF. For the CDR3, the DNA is TGCGCCAGCAGCTTCGGGACAGGAGAGACCCAGTACTTC.

The chain recombines TRBV21-1 with TRBJ2-3; the table's D call of TRBD2 was not tested on the DNA. TRBV21-1 is an annotated pseudogene. This CDR3 contains 18 residues. CDR3 region: CASSKGLLAVDRTDTQYF. The CDR3 DNA is TGTGCCAGCAGCAAAGGGCTCTTAGCGGTGGATCGCACAGATACGCAGTATTTT.

The rearrangement links TRBV2 to TRBJ2-5, with 9 bases lining up with TRBD1. The end of the DNA aligns better with TRBJ2-7, so the J call may be wrong. This CDR3 is 15 amino acids long. CDR1 and CDR2 (germline): SNHLY, FYNNEI. CDR3 bases: TGTGCCAGCAGTGATAGGGACAGGGTTCCGTACGAGCAGTACTTC. Translation gives CASSDRDRVPYEQYF.

The chain has TRBV10-2 and TRBJ1-1, with D possibly being TRBD1 (5 bases). V was cut by 6 bases and J by 3 bases, with 11 bases left in between. This CDR3 is 13 amino acids long. The germline V gene has CDR1 WSHSY and CDR2 SAAADI. In DNA form, the CDR3 reads TGCGCCAGCAGAGCCCGGGGGGACACTGAAGCTTTCTTT. Amino acids: CASRARGDTEAFF.

CDR3 in amino acids: CSATFTYEQYF. CDR3 sequence (DNA): TGCAGTGCTACCTTTACTTACGAGCAGTACTTC. V and J are TRBV20-1 and TRBJ2-7, with D unclear. Germline loops: CDR1 DFQATT, CDR2 SNEGSKA (reference sequence). The length of the CDR3 is 11 residues. Trimming removed 4 bases at V and 4 bases at J, with 8 bases between.

This chain uses TRBV5-6 with TRBJ2-7; TRBD1 aligns across 8 bases. The CDR3 covers 14 residues. CDR1 is SGHDT and CDR2 is YYEEEE in the germline V gene. The V segment lost 0 bases and the J segment 3 bases; nucleotides outside the gene matches: 2. CDR3 residues: CASSLGRGLYEQYF. CDR3 DNA: TGTGCCAGCAGCTTGGGCAGGGGGCTCTACGAGCAGTACTTC.

The chain has TRBV5-1 and TRBJ2-3; TRBD2 aligns across 7 bases. CDR1 SGHRS and CDR2 YFSETQ come from the germline V gene. This CDR3 has 15 residues. V lost 7 bases to trimming and J lost 0 bases; unmatched junction nucleotides: 8. The CDR3 coding sequence is TGCGCCAGCGCCCCCCTGACTAGCAGCACAGATACGCAGTATTTT. It encodes CASAPLTSSTDTQYF.

The CDR3 loop reads CASSLVAGGRETQYF. CDR3 in DNA: TGTGCCAGCAGCTTAGTAGCGGGAGGTCGGGAGACCCAGTACTTC. V and J are TRBV7-9 and TRBJ2-5, with 10 bases that match TRBD2. The V gene end was trimmed by 1 base and the J gene end by 5 bases; junction bases not matched to a gene: 4. Germline lookup yields CDR1 SEHNR and CDR2 FQNEAQ (reference sequence). The CDR3 is 15 amino acids.